Following are 28 T cell receptor beta chains from one sample sequenced in a study of blood T cell repertoires in COVID-19. Using immunoSEQ multiplex PCR, the repertoire was profiled, and TCRdb retains in-frame clones only, with some absent. The repertoire consists of 110,000 to 150,000 clones, with around four fifths occurring once and the leading ten covering just over 6%. Sequenced: PBMCs or T cells enriched from blood (not recorded which). These receptors were taken from a woman aged 45 to 65 who had recovered from COVID-19.

The chain employs TRBV18 and TRBJ1-1; TRBD1 matches at 7 bases. Germline V gene lookup returns CDR1 KGHSH and CDR2 LQKENI. V shed 3 bases, J shed 4 bases, and the junction held 14 bases outside the gene matches. CDR3 length: 17 residues. The CDR3 sequence: CASSPLILSGGVTEAFF. The CDR3 DNA reads TGTGCCAGCTCACCCCTGATTCTGTCAGGGGGAGTCACTGAAGCTTTCTTT.

The chain employs TRBV12-3 or TRBV12-4 and TRBJ1-2; tentative D call: TRBD1 (6 bases). The CDR3 contains 13 residues. Trimming shortened V by 5 bases and J by 8 bases, and 15 bases separated the two germline ends. For the CDR3, the DNA is TGTGCCAGCAGTGGCCTACAGGGTGGCGGCTACACCTTC. Protein: CASSGLQGGGYTF.

This clone appeared a few times. V usage is TRBV5-6 and J usage is TRBJ1-1; no definite D call. This CDR3 contains 14 residues. Germline V gene lookup returns CDR1 SGHDT and CDR2 YYEEEE. Trimming shortened V by 0 bases and J by 0 bases, and 6 bases separated the two germline ends. CDR3 loop: CASSLDNLNTEAFF. The DNA of the CDR3 is TGTGCCAGCAGCTTGGACAACCTGAACACTGAAGCTTTCTTT.

The rearrangement uses TRBV7-9 and TRBJ2-5; TRBD2 agrees at 10 bases. From germline, CDR1 is SEHNR and CDR2 FQNEAQ (reference sequence). V lost 3 bases, J lost 4 bases, and 5 bases stayed unmatched. This CDR3 is built from 15 residues. The CDR3 reads CASSLPLAGVETQYF. DNA for the CDR3: TGTGCCAGCAGCTTGCCCCTAGCGGGGGTAGAGACCCAGTACTTC.

The rearrangement links TRBV7-9 to TRBJ2-7; a possible D gene is TRBD2 (5 bases). V was shortened by 1 base and J by 1 base, with 8 bases between the two germline ends. CDR3 length: 14 residues. The germline gives CDR1 SEHNR, CDR2 FQNEAQ (reference sequence). The CDR3 region is CASSLGTSSYEQYF. In nucleotides, the CDR3 is TGTGCCAGCAGCTTAGGGACTTCGTCCTACGAGCAGTACTTC.

CDR3 protein: CASSLGLVAEAFF. CDR3 DNA: TGTGCCAGCAGCCTGGGCCTCGTCGCTGAAGCTTTCTTT. This chain links TRBV3-1 (or the pseudogene TRBV3-2) with TRBJ1-1; D is uncertain. The germline V and J ends were trimmed by 4 bases and 6 bases, with 12 bases remaining between them. CDR1 and CDR2 (germline): LGHDT, YNNKEL (reference sequence). This CDR3 comprises 13 residues.

This clone was seen a single time. The V gene is TRBV14, the J gene TRBJ2-5; D might be TRBD1 (6 bases). CDR1 and CDR2 from the germline V gene are SGHDN and FVKESK. V was clipped by 4 bases and J by 1 base, with 16 bases between them. The CDR3 covers 16 residues. CDR3 protein: CASSRLHRAPQETQYF. DNA for the CDR3: TGTGCCAGCAGCCGACTACACAGGGCCCCCCAAGAGACCCAGTACTTC.

The chain has TRBV27 and TRBJ2-5; TRBD2 matches 15 bases. V trimming: 5 bases; J trimming: 0 bases; junction bases outside the gene matches: 7. The CDR3 extends over 18 amino acids. Germline V lookup: CDR1 MNHEY, CDR2 SMNVEV (reference sequence). The CDR3 region has the DNA TGTGCCAGCAGTCAAGGACTAGCGGGGGGGAAGTACCAAGAGACCCAGTACTTC. Its translation is CASSQGLAGGKYQETQYF.

The table lists this clone with a few counts. The V and J genes are TRBV28 and TRBJ1-1; unclear D gene. This CDR3 is built from 11 residues. Germline V lookup: CDR1 MDHEN, CDR2 SYDVKM. The V gene lost 6 bases and the J gene lost 8 bases, with 10 bases spanning the gap. CDR3 sequence (DNA): TGTGCCAGCAGAGATACTGTGGAAGCTTTCTTT. Translation gives CASRDTVEAFF.

The rearrangement uses TRBV7-2 and TRBJ1-2; 7 bases are shared with TRBD1. Germline-derived CDR1 and CDR2 are SGHTA and FQGNSA. This CDR3 has 17 residues. The V and J ends lost 5 bases and 0 bases, in that order; junction bases with no gene match: 12. Here the CDR3 reads CASSHYMTGLANYGYTF. The CDR3 DNA is TGTGCCAGCAGCCATTACATGACAGGGCTAGCTAACTATGGCTACACCTTC.

V usage is TRBV28 and J usage is TRBJ1-1; TRBD1 matches at 8 bases. This CDR3 comprises 13 residues. With V trimmed by 3 bases and J by 4 bases, 1 base remained unmatched. In germline, CDR1 is MDHEN, CDR2 SYDVKM. The CDR3 loop is CASSFTGGTEAFF. As DNA, the CDR3 is TGTGCCAGCAGTTTTACAGGGGGCACTGAAGCTTTCTTT.

The genes are TRBV7-9 and TRBJ1-1; D gene unclear. This CDR3 is 13 amino acids long. Germline CDR1 and CDR2: SEHNR and FQNEAQ (reference sequence). Trimming left V 2 bases short and J 1 base short, with 5 bases between. Written as DNA, the CDR3 is TGTGCCAGCAGCTTACTCCCGAACACTGAAGCTTTCTTT. Amino acid sequence: CASSLLPNTEAFF.

For the CDR3, the DNA is TGCGCCAGCAGCCCAGCCACGGGTTTCTATAGCAATCAGCCCCAGCATTTT. It codes for CASSPATGFYSNQPQHF. The V call is TRBV4-1, the J call TRBJ1-5; D is unresolved. This CDR3 spans 17 amino acids. CDR1 and CDR2 from the germline V gene are MGHRA and YSYEKL. Trimming stripped 4 bases from V and 0 bases from J, with 16 bases between.

The chain combines TRBV5-6 with TRBJ2-1; a possible D gene is TRBD2 (5 bases). This CDR3 has 15 amino acids. The ends were cut back, 4 bases at V and 8 bases at J, with 19 bases in the middle. CDR1 and CDR2 from the germline V gene are SGHDT and YYEEEE. CDR3 protein: CASSGGNIGGDEQFF. DNA for the CDR3: TGTGCCAGCAGCGGAGGAAATATAGGTGGCGATGAGCAGTTCTTC.

The chain couples TRBV12-3 or TRBV12-4 to TRBJ1-2; 9 bases are shared with TRBD1. The CDR3 spans 12 residues. The V segment lost 6 bases and the J segment 8 bases; nucleotides outside the gene matches: 4. CDR3 nucleotide sequence: TGTGCCAGCAGGTGGGACAGGGACGGCTACACCTTC. It encodes CASRWDRDGYTF.

This chain uses TRBV5-1 with TRBJ2-6; tentatively, D is TRBD2 (6 bases). This CDR3 is 15 amino acids long. Germline V gene lookup returns CDR1 SGHRS and CDR2 YFSETQ. Trimming took 5 bases from V and 0 from J, leaving 9 bases between them. CDR3 sequence: CASSTGGSGANVLTF. The CDR3, as DNA: TGCGCCAGCAGTACCGGGGGCTCTGGGGCCAACGTCCTGACTTTC.

V gene TRBV27 combines with J gene TRBJ1-2; D not certain. CDR3 length equals 15 residues. V gave up 4 bases and J gave up 5 bases, with 17 bases separating them. Germline loops: CDR1 MNHEY, CDR2 SMNVEV (reference sequence). The CDR3 loop reads CASSSLRLLRYGYTF. DNA of the CDR3: TGTGCCAGCAGTTCCCTTCGACTCTTGCGGTATGGCTACACCTTC.

The chain recombines TRBV7-9 with TRBJ2-5; TRBD2 matches at 11 bases. In germline, CDR1 is SEHNR, CDR2 FQNEAQ (reference sequence). Unmatched junction bases numbered 6, after V lost 1 base and J lost 5 bases. The CDR3 contains 16 residues. Written as DNA, the CDR3 is TGTGCCAGCAGCTTAGGTAGCGGGGGGGCCGAGGAGACCCAGTACTTC. Its translation is CASSLGSGGAEETQYF.

V is TRBV4-2 and J is TRBJ2-2; TRBD1 matches 8 bases. With V trimmed by 4 bases and J by 4 bases, 8 bases remained unmatched. CDR3 length: 16 amino acids. Germline CDR1 is LGHNA and CDR2 is YNFKEQ. In DNA, the CDR3 is TGTGCCAGCAGCCGGAGACAGGGGCAGGTCACCGGGGAGCTGTTTTTT. Its protein product is CASSRRQGQVTGELFF.

This CDR3 reads CASSQDSGFDYGYTF. CDR3 in DNA: TGTGCCAGCAGCCAAGATTCAGGGTTCGACTATGGCTACACCTTC. The chain links TRBV4-2 to TRBJ1-2, with D maybe TRBD1 (5 bases). The CDR3 runs 15 residues. The germline gives CDR1 LGHNA, CDR2 YNFKEQ. Trimming pared 0 bases from V and 3 bases from J, leaving 11 bases between.

The CDR3 DNA is TGTGCCAGCTCGCCGGCGGCCCGGGCTGAAGCTTTCTTT. Amino acids: CASSPAARAEAFF. The V gene is TRBV12-3 or TRBV12-4, the J gene TRBJ1-1, with D unresolved. The germline V and J ends were trimmed by 8 bases and 6 bases, with 16 bases remaining between them. The CDR3 covers 13 residues.

This clone has only one observation. V is TRBV2 and J is TRBJ1-5; D gene uncertain. CDR3 length: 13 residues. Germline CDR1 reads SNHLY; CDR2 reads FYNNEI. Trimming took off 2 bases at V and 8 bases at J, with 10 bases between the two ends. Written as DNA, the CDR3 is TGTGCCAGCAGTGAATTCCAGGTTGAGCCCCAGCATTTT. This encodes CASSEFQVEPQHF.

The rearrangement links TRBV5-8 to TRBJ1-4, with D perhaps TRBD1 (6 bases). Germline-derived CDR1 and CDR2 are SGHTS and YDEGEE. This CDR3 spans 18 amino acids. V lost 2 bases to trimming and J lost 8 bases, with 25 bases between them. The CDR3 DNA reads TGTGCCAGCAGCTTCTCGGGGCAGGGGAGGGCCTTAAGCGAAAAACTGTTTTTT. The encoded protein is CASSFSGQGRALSEKLFF.

This clone was detected a few times. V is TRBV11-2 and J is TRBJ2-2; perhaps TRBD2 as D (6 bases). The CDR3 is made up of 15 amino acids. Germline loops: CDR1 SGHAT, CDR2 FQNNGV. The V and J ends lost 5 bases and 0 bases respectively, with 10 bases between them. For the CDR3, the DNA is TGTGCCAGCAGCATTACTAGCACGAACACCGGGGAGCTGTTTTTT. Protein sequence: CASSITSTNTGELFF.

This chain joins TRBV5-4 and TRBJ2-1; D possibly corresponds to TRBD1 (6 bases). Trimming left V 0 bases short and J 5 bases short, with 9 bases between. This CDR3 comprises 14 residues. Germline V gives CDR1 SGHNT, CDR2 YYREEE (reference sequence). The CDR3, as DNA: TGTGCCAGCAGCTTGGGGGGGCCCAACAATGAGCAGTTCTTC. Amino acid sequence: CASSLGGPNNEQFF.

This clone has just one count. The V and J genes are TRBV20-1 and TRBJ1-2; 8 positions match TRBD1. CDR1 and CDR2 (germline): DFQATT, SNEGSKA (reference sequence). The CDR3 contains 16 residues. V dropped 3 bases and J dropped 2; count of bases not matched to a gene: 11. The CDR3 region has the DNA TGCAGTGCTAGTTATAAAGACAGGGGTAGGAACTATGGCTACACCTTC. Translated, it gives CSASYKDRGRNYGYTF.

This chain uses TRBV28 with TRBJ2-7, with D hard to call. Germline CDR1 is MDHEN and CDR2 is SYDVKM. The CDR3 spans 13 residues. The V end was cut by 4 bases, the J end by 3 bases, with 10 bases between. This CDR3 reads CASSSGSVYEQYF. CDR3 sequence (DNA): TGTGCCAGCAGTTCTGGCAGCGTCTACGAGCAGTACTTC.

V is TRBV6-5 and J is TRBJ1-4; 7 nucleotides agree with TRBD1. V shed 5 bases and J 5 bases; nucleotides not matched to a gene: 5. CDR1 and CDR2 (germline): MNHEY, SVGAGI. The CDR3 covers 14 residues. This CDR3 reads CASSKTGTNEKLFF. The CDR3 coding sequence is TGTGCCAGCAGTAAGACAGGGACCAATGAAAAACTGTTTTTT.